This T cell receptor beta chain derives from a study of STAT5B mutations in CD4+ large granular lymphocyte leukemia. Study-level points and caveats: CD4-sorted patient repertoires seemed more clonal than healthy CD4+ repertoires. TRBV06-family usage was enriched in top patient clones (8/27) versus controls (2/35). Approximately 25% of private leukemic clonotypes occurred rarely in other patients' non-leukemic repertoires.

V shed 3 bases and J 7 bases; nucleotides not matched to a gene: 6. This CDR3 is built from 14 residues. Germline loops: CDR1 SGHDT, CDR2 YYEEEE. This clone was recorded once. Its antigen is not known. Clones were read by immunoSEQ multiplex PCR, and TCRdb kept only the in-frame ones, dropping some. Counted here are 20,000 to 25,000 clones, 82% occurring once; the ten biggest clones make up roughly 8.6%. Source material: CD4+ T cells from blood buffy coats. The TCR comes from a human donor in good health. The chain is built from TRBV5-6 and TRBJ1-2, with 10 bases lining up with TRBD1. The CDR3 is CASSSLTGGSGYTF. CDR3 bases: TGTGCCAGCAGCTCCCTGACAGGGGGCTCTGGCTACACCTTC.